This T cell receptor (beta chain) was identified during a study of blood T cell repertoires in COVID-19. Study-wide context: Whether acute or convalescent, the COVID-19 samples came from the United States, Italy and Spain. The analysed material was cDNA or gDNA that came from T cells, B-cell-depleted T cells, or PBMCs.

Trimming cost V 2 bases and J 1 base, with 5 bases left between them. The CDR3 loop spans 12 amino acids. Germline CDR1 is GTSNPN and CDR2 is SVGIG (reference sequence). As originally analysed: Quantification of nucleated cells was approximated via reference gene primer amplification. Some clones are missing from TCRdb's copy, which holds only in-frame ones; the method was immunoSEQ multiplex PCR. V and J calls and clone size come straight from that table; D and trimming were deduced from the DNA. The sample contains about 190,000 clones, less than 90% of which appear only once. The V gene is TRBV30, the J gene TRBJ1-1; D not certain. The receptor's source is a man aged 25-45 years with acute or convalescent COVID-19. Sequenced sample: peripheral blood. The CDR3 DNA reads TGTGCCTGGAGTACAAGGAACACTGAAGCTTTCTTT. Protein product: CAWSTRNTEAFF.